The next 24 T cell receptor beta chains were all read from a single sample in a study of shared clonotypes between healthy human individuals. Repertoires were generated with immunoSEQ multiplex PCR, while TCRdb's copy carries only in-frame clones and drops some. The table has fewer than 1.6 million clones, 98% seen once. The sample was naive CD4+ T cells sorted from blood. This sample's subset: CD45RA+ positively selected. These receptors originate from a man aged 25-45 years in good health.

V and J are TRBV28 and TRBJ1-5, with 7 bases lining up with TRBD1. The CDR3 consists of 15 residues. Germline V CDR1 and CDR2: MDHEN, SYDVKM. V shed 5 bases, J shed 7 bases, and the junction held 11 bases outside the gene matches. The CDR3 coding sequence is TGTGCCAGCAGTCTAGAGTCAGGGGGTAGCCAGCCCCAGCATTTT. Protein product: CASSLESGGSQPQHF.

The chain has TRBV4-1 and TRBJ1-2, with D maybe TRBD1 (6 bases). V was cut by 4 bases and J by 3 bases, with 18 bases left in between. This CDR3 is 16 amino acids long. CDR1 is MGHRA, CDR2 YSYEKL, per germline. The CDR3 coding sequence is TGCGCCAGCAGCCCTCAAGGGACACCGCAGTACTATGGCTACACCTTC. Translation gives CASSPQGTPQYYGYTF.

The genes are TRBV6-1 and TRBJ2-7; no reliable D call. From germline, CDR1 is MNHNS and CDR2 SASEGT. The CDR3 runs 12 residues. V was shortened by 3 bases and J by 1 base, with 4 bases between the two germline ends. CDR3: CASSELSYEQYF. Here the CDR3 DNA reads TGTGCCAGCAGTGAGCTATCCTACGAGCAGTACTTC.

CDR3 nucleotides: TGTGCCAGCAGGGGCCTGACAGGCTTGGGCGAGCAGTTCTTC. This gives the protein CASRGLTGLGEQFF. The rearrangement joins TRBV5-5 to TRBJ2-1, with TRBD1 as a possible D gene (6 bases). The V gene's germline CDR1 is SGHKS and CDR2 YYEKEE (reference sequence). The CDR3 sequence is 14 residues long. V lost 5 bases and J lost 10, with 19 bases in between. Full variable domain (remainder filled in from reference TRBV5-5 and TRBJ2-1): DAGVTQSPTHLIKTRGQQVTLRCSPISGHKSVSWYQQVLGQGPQFIFQYYEKEERGRGNFPDRFSARQFPNYSSELNVNALLLGDSALYLCASRGLTGLGEQFFGPGTRLTVL.

The rearrangement links TRBV6-5 to TRBJ2-3; a possible D gene is TRBD2 (5 bases). The CDR3 contains 14 residues. V was pared by 0 bases and J by 5 bases, with 9 bases between. In germline, CDR1 is MNHEY, CDR2 SVGAGI. CDR3 bases: TGTGCCAGCAGTTACTCCCTCAGCGGAGATACGCAGTATTTT. Translation: CASSYSLSGDTQYF.

The chain combines TRBV5-5 with TRBJ2-4; 9 bases are shared with TRBD1. The junction had 6 bases not matched to a gene; V was cut back by 6 bases and J by 5 bases. This CDR3 comprises 14 residues. Germline values: CDR1 SGHKS, CDR2 YYEKEE (reference sequence). CDR3 in DNA: TGTGCCAGCATACCGGGACAGGGAGAAAACATTCAGTACTTC. Its protein is CASIPGQGENIQYF.

The V and J genes are TRBV28 and TRBJ1-5, with D perhaps TRBD1 (6 bases). The CDR3 covers 13 residues. V shed 10 bases and J shed 3 bases, with 13 bases lying between them. Germline CDR1 reads MDHEN; CDR2 reads SYDVKM. CDR3 protein: CATGGVLNQPQHF. CDR3 bases: TGTGCCACCGGGGGCGTCCTCAATCAGCCCCAGCATTTT.

This chain uses TRBV7-2 with TRBJ1-5; D uncertain. The germline CDR1 and CDR2 sequences are SGHTA and FQGNSA. V dropped 1 base and J dropped 3 bases, with 10 bases sitting between them. CDR3 size: 15 residues. CDR3 nucleotide sequence: TGTGCCAGCAGCTTAGTCCCCCAGGTCAATCAGCCCCAGCATTTT. It yields the protein CASSLVPQVNQPQHF. The complete variable domain, with remaining parts taken from reference TRBV7-2 and TRBJ1-5, reads GAGVSQSPSNKVTEKGKDVELRCDPISGHTALYWYRQSLGQGLEFLIYFQGNSAPDKSGLPSDRFSAERTGGSVSTLTIQRTQQEDSAVYLCASSLVPQVNQPQHFGDGTRLSIL.

The chain couples TRBV7-2 to TRBJ2-1, with 8 positions matching TRBD2. The CDR3 runs to 16 residues. Trimming at V came to 2 bases and at J to 0 bases, leaving 3 bases not matched to a gene. Germline V gene lookup returns CDR1 SGHTA and CDR2 FQGNSA. The CDR3 DNA follows: TGTGCCAGCAGCTTACGCCTAGCGGGCTCCTACAATGAGCAGTTCTTC. It is translated as CASSLRLAGSYNEQFF.

The chain is built from TRBV27 and TRBJ2-3; D is uncertain. Germline V gene sequence: CDR1 MNHEY, CDR2 SMNVEV (reference sequence). The CDR3 totals 20 residues. V lost 5 bases, J lost 0 bases, and 27 bases lay in between. In DNA, the CDR3 is TGTGCCAGCAGTACCCGCTGGGCCACAGTGCCCTCTACTAGCACAGATACGCAGTATTTT. The encoded protein is CASSTRWATVPSTSTDTQYF.

This clone occurred once. The V and J genes are TRBV2 and TRBJ2-3; 12 nucleotides align to TRBD2. The germline gives CDR1 SNHLY, CDR2 FYNNEI. The CDR3 sequence is 16 residues long. After removal of 3 bases from V and 3 bases from J, the junction contained 4 bases not matched to a gene. The CDR3 DNA reads TGTGCCAGCAGTGAGGGCGGACTAGCGGGGACAGATACGCAGTATTTT. It translates to CASSEGGLAGTDTQYF.

The genes are TRBV5-4 and TRBJ2-7, with 10 bases that match TRBD2. The CDR3 is 18 residues long. Per germline, CDR1 SGHNT and CDR2 YYREEE (reference sequence). After removal of 3 bases from V and 0 bases from J, the junction contained 12 bases not matched to a gene. This CDR3 reads CASSSVRTSGPSSYEQYF. CDR3 DNA sequence: TGTGCCAGCAGCTCAGTTAGGACTAGCGGACCCAGCTCCTACGAGCAGTACTTC.

The chain has TRBV6-1 and TRBJ2-3; 9 nucleotides agree with TRBD2. The CDR3 loop spans 16 amino acids. The trim removed 3 bases at V and 8 bases at J, leaving 12 bases unmatched. CDR1 is MNHNS and CDR2 is SASEGT in the germline V gene. The CDR3 region is CASSDGIAGASSTQYF. CDR3 coding DNA: TGTGCCAGCAGTGATGGGATAGCGGGAGCCTCCTCTACGCAGTATTTT.

J is TRBJ2-3 and V is TRBV20-1; D not certain. The CDR3 is 10 amino acids. The germline gives CDR1 DFQATT, CDR2 SNEGSKA (reference sequence). Deletions cut 5 bases from V and 3 bases from J, with 3 bases between. CDR3 sequence: CSAQTDTQYF. For the CDR3, the DNA is TGCAGTGCTCAAACAGATACGCAGTATTTT.

On this clone itself: The same CDR3 is also encoded by other DNA sequences in this sample. DNA of the CDR3: TGTGCCAGCAGCTACAGGGGGAGCAATCAGCCCCAGCATTTT. Protein: CASSYRGSNQPQHF. The chain is built from TRBV5-6 and TRBJ1-5; 8 bases agree with TRBD1. CDR1 is SGHDT and CDR2 is YYEEEE in the germline V gene. The ends lost 3 bases at V and 1 base at J; junction bases unmatched: 0. CDR3 size: 14 residues.

This CDR3 is CASEGPTTNEKLFF. The DNA for the CDR3 is TGTGCCAGCGAGGGACCCACAACTAATGAAAAACTGTTTTTT. The rearrangement uses TRBV5-5 and TRBJ1-4, with D possibly matching TRBD1 (5 bases). The CDR3 runs 14 residues. V shed 7 bases and J shed 0 bases, with 10 bases lying between them. Germline V gives CDR1 SGHKS, CDR2 YYEKEE (reference sequence).

The chain uses TRBV18 and TRBJ2-5; 8 bases are shared with TRBD1. The length of the CDR3 is 15 residues. Unmatched junction bases numbered 5, after V lost 1 base and J lost 4 bases. Looked up from germline, CDR1 is KGHSH and CDR2 is LQKENI. CDR3 nucleotides: TGTGCCAGCTCACCACGGACAGGGTCCTCAGAGACCCAGTACTTC. It is translated as CASSPRTGSSETQYF. Full variable domain (missing parts from reference TRBV18 and TRBJ2-5): NAGVMQNPRHLVRRRGQEARLRCSPMKGHSHVYWYRQLPEEGLKFMVYLQKENIIDESGMPKERFSAEFPKEGPSILRIQQVVRGDSAAYFCASSPRTGSSETQYFGPGTRLLVL.

The chain joins TRBV5-4 to TRBJ2-7, with 12 bases lining up with TRBD2. Germline lookup yields CDR1 SGHNT and CDR2 YYREEE (reference sequence). This CDR3 contains 17 residues. Trimming took 7 bases from V and 3 from J; bases not matched to a gene: 14. Here the CDR3 reads CASQEFPRTSGNYEQYF. DNA of the CDR3: TGTGCCAGCCAGGAGTTTCCGAGGACTAGCGGGAACTACGAGCAGTACTTC.

This clone was observed a single time. The rearrangement uses TRBV15 and TRBJ2-7; D gene uncertain. The CDR3 loop spans 15 amino acids. Germline values: CDR1 LNHNV, CDR2 YYDKDF (reference sequence). V dropped 0 bases and J dropped 3 bases, with 12 bases sitting between them. CDR3 bases: TGTGCCACCAGCAGAGATCTGGCCATGGGCTACGAGCAGTACTTC. Translated: CATSRDLAMGYEQYF.

To note about this clone: The sample holds other DNA sequences that translate to the same CDR3. The chain links TRBV28 to TRBJ2-7; D call uncertain. The V gene lost 5 bases and the J gene lost 4 bases, with 9 bases spanning the gap. This CDR3 comprises 12 residues. From germline, CDR1 is MDHEN and CDR2 SYDVKM. CDR3 coding DNA: TGTGCCAGCAGTCCCCCCAGGTACGAGCAGTACTTC. This gives the protein CASSPPRYEQYF.

V is TRBV9 and J is TRBJ2-3, with a possible D match to TRBD2 (7 bases). The CDR3 loop spans 15 amino acids. The V gene lost 0 bases and the J gene lost 2 bases, with 10 bases spanning the gap. Germline loops: CDR1 SGDLS, CDR2 YYNGEE. The CDR3 DNA is TGTGCCAGCAGCGTAGCAGCGGGACACACAGATACGCAGTATTTT. This translates into CASSVAAGHTDTQYF.

V and J are TRBV9 and TRBJ2-6; 11 nucleotides align to TRBD1. This CDR3 has 18 amino acids. Losses at the gene ends were 3 bases for V and 0 bases for J; bases not matched to a gene: 5. Looked up from germline, CDR1 is SGDLS and CDR2 is YYNGEE. DNA of the CDR3: TGTGCCAGCAGCGCCGGACAGGGGGCCGGCTCTGGGGCCAACGTCCTGACTTTC. Translated: CASSAGQGAGSGANVLTF.

The chain is built from TRBV19 and TRBJ1-4, with D tentatively TRBD1 (5 bases). Trimming removed 6 bases from V and 1 base from J, with 12 bases in between. This CDR3 has 15 residues. Per the germline V gene, CDR1 is LNHDA and CDR2 is SQIVND (reference sequence). The CDR3 protein is CASRTPGVTNEKLFF. CDR3 sequence (DNA): TGTGCCAGTAGGACACCGGGGGTAACTAATGAAAAACTGTTTTTT.

The rearrangement links TRBV6-6 to TRBJ2-1; TRBD1 matches 10 bases. This CDR3 region has 16 residues. Germline loops: CDR1 MNHNY, CDR2 SVGAGI (reference sequence). Trimming at V came to 2 bases and at J to 5 bases, leaving 6 bases not matched to a gene. As DNA, the CDR3 is TGTGCCAGCAGTTACAGGACAGGGGGGGAACACAATGAGCAGTTCTTC. It is translated as CASSYRTGGEHNEQFF.